One TCR beta chain is described in this entry. The CDR3 is made up of 18 amino acids. Assay: immunoSEQ multiplex PCR; the TCRdb copy retains only in-frame clones and omits some. This sample has about 19,000 clones, with about nine tenths found just once. This sample was taken from a study of graft-versus-host responses after intestinal transplantation. Here the sequenced sample was PBMCs, taken roughly 54 weeks after transplant. The receptor was isolated from a human patient who received an intestinal transplant, so some T cells may come from the graft donor. The chain recombines TRBV21-1 with TRBJ1-4; the table's D gene call, TRBD1, was not cross checked with the DNA. TRBV21-1 is assigned pseudogene status. The chain's CDR3 is CARRLGGRRGQVDEKLFF. CDR3 nucleotides: TGTGCCAGGAGGCTTGGGGGCAGGAGGGGGCAAGTTGATGAAAAACTGTTTTTT.